Following are 5 T cell receptor beta chains from one sample sequenced in a study of control samples from healthy donors and cancer patients. TCRdb's copy holds only in-frame clones and misses some; the assay was immunoSEQ multiplex PCR. The sample records 130,000 or so clones, roughly 89% being singletons. The specimen was PBMCs. These receptors all stem from a man in his fifties or sixties with head and neck cancer.

The chain employs TRBV30 and TRBJ1-6, with D unresolved. V was shortened by 4 bases and J by 12 bases, with 16 bases between the two germline ends. This CDR3 region has 13 residues. From germline, CDR1 is GTSNPN and CDR2 SVGIG (reference sequence). Here the CDR3 reads CAWTITTLEPLHF. In nucleotides, the CDR3 is TGTGCCTGGACAATCACCACTTTGGAACCCCTCCACTTT.

The chain combines TRBV12-3 or TRBV12-4 with TRBJ2-5; D gene unclear. Deletions cut 3 bases from V and 7 bases from J, with 12 bases between. The CDR3 consists of 13 residues. CDR3 nucleotides: TGTGCCAGCAGTTTTGCTAGGGAAGGGACCCAGTACTTC. Protein product: CASSFAREGTQYF.

This clone occurred a few times. DNA for the CDR3: TGTGCCAGCAGCCAAGACGGGGGTTTGAGGCAGCCCCAGCATTTT. Protein product: CASSQDGGLRQPQHF. This sequence joins TRBV3-1 (or the pseudogene TRBV3-2) and TRBJ1-5; D perhaps matches TRBD1 (5 bases). The germline V gene has CDR1 LGHDT and CDR2 YNNKEL (reference sequence). The CDR3 is 15 residues long. V was trimmed by 0 bases and J by 7 bases, leaving 13 bases between them.

The chain recombines TRBV6-2 or TRBV6-3 with TRBJ1-5; D possibly corresponds to TRBD1 (5 bases). This CDR3 contains 15 residues. Trimming shortened V by 5 bases and J by 5 bases, and 16 bases separated the two germline ends. Per the germline V gene, CDR1 is MNHEY and CDR2 is SVGEGT. The CDR3 region is CASSPRLWGDQPQHF. CDR3 coding DNA: TGTGCCAGCAGTCCACGCCTTTGGGGGGATCAGCCCCAGCATTTT.

V is TRBV19 and J is TRBJ1-2; 7 bases line up with TRBD1. The germline gives CDR1 LNHDA, CDR2 SQIVND (reference sequence). CDR3 length: 15 amino acids. The V segment lost 3 bases and the J segment 4 bases; nucleotides outside the gene matches: 8. This chain's CDR3 is CASSILDRAAYGYTF. The CDR3 nucleotides read TGTGCCAGTAGTATCCTCGACAGGGCAGCCTATGGCTACACCTTC.